The sequence of this TCR beta chain was determined in a study of TIL therapy for anti-PD-1-resistant metastatic lung cancer. The libraries were made with immunoSEQ v3. Sequencing used immunoSEQ multiplex PCR; TCRdb keeps in-frame clones, though not all of them. This sample yields 950 to 1,300 clones, of which 60% to 80% are seen a single time; roughly 9% belongs to the top ten. Sample time point: pre-treatment sample, taken before nivolumab and TIL therapy. Tumor tissue came from excised metastases, mostly pleural nodules or supraclavicular lymph nodes. V lost 2 bases to trimming and J lost 2 bases; unmatched junction nucleotides: 7. Per germline, CDR1 SGHRS and CDR2 YFSETQ. This CDR3 spans 16 amino acids.

This sample comprised tumor tissue, obtained at baseline. The TCR originated in a person aged 25-85 years with non-small cell lung cancer. V and J are TRBV5-1 and TRBJ2-3; 8 nucleotides align to TRBD2. The CDR3 DNA follows: TGCGCCAGCAGCTTAGGTAGTAGCGGGAACACAGATACGCAGTATTTT. It specifies CASSLGSSGNTDTQYF.